One T cell receptor beta chain is described in this entry. Libraries were prepared by immunoSEQ multiplex PCR; TCRdb keeps only in-frame clonotypes and omits some of them. This table holds about 300,000 clones, under 90% found once. The data are from a study of blood T cell repertoires in COVID-19. Trimming removed 0 bases from V and 0 bases from J, with 9 bases in between. The germline V gene has CDR1 SGDLS and CDR2 YYNGEE. The CDR3 has 15 residues. The sample comprised PBMCs or T cells enriched from blood (not recorded which). This clonotype was obtained from a woman in her thirties or forties who had recovered from COVID-19. This chain joins TRBV9 and TRBJ1-2; D is perhaps TRBD1 (5 bases). As DNA, the CDR3 is TGTGCCAGCAGCGTAGGGGGACTGGCTAACTATGGCTACACCTTC. This encodes CASSVGGLANYGYTF.